This TCR beta chain originates from a study of Ad26.COV2.S vaccination and SARS-CoV-2 variants. About the study: It was the COV1001 Ad26.COV2.S trial arm that included the donor.

Using immunoSEQ multiplex PCR, the repertoire was profiled, and TCRdb retains in-frame clones only, with some absent. The sample has some 450,000 clones; around 91% are singletons. To note about this clone: Its cognate antigen is unknown.

Study findings and constraints: It was found that vaccine and placebo recipients had similar non-spike TCR breadth.

There are 16 residues in the CDR3. V dropped 1 base and J dropped 4; count of bases not matched to a gene: 9. CDR1 is SGHAT, CDR2 FQNNGV, per germline. Specified treatment: 19 received Ad26.COV2.S at low or high dose, single or two shots; about 5 received placebo; per-sample allocation not given. Sampling happened 63 days after the first vaccine or placebo injection. The sequence was obtained from a person aged 18-60 years who received the Ad26.COV2.S COVID-19 vaccine or a placebo. The sample in question was peripheral blood, obtained in a trial of Ad26.COV2.S vaccine versus placebo. The chain combines TRBV11-2 with TRBJ2-5; the match to TRBD1 covers 7 bases. Written as DNA, the CDR3 is TGTGCCAGCAGCTTAGTGACAGGGCCCCTTGGAGAGACCCAGTACTTC. It encodes CASSLVTGPLGETQYF.